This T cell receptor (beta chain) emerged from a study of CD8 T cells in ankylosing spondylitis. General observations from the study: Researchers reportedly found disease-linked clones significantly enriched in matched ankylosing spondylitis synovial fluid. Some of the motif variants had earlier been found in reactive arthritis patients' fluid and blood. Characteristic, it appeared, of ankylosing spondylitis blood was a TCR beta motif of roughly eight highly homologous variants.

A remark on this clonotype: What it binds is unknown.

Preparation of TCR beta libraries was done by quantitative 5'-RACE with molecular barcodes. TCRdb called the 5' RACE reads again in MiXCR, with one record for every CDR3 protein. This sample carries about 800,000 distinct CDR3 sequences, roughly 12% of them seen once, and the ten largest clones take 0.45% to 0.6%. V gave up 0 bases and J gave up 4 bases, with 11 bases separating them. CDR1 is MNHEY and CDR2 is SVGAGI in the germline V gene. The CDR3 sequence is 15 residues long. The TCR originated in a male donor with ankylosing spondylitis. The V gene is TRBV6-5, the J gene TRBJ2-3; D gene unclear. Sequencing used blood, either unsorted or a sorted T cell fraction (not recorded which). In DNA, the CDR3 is TGTGCCAGCAGTTACTCCGGTCCGGGCGCAGATACGCAGTATTTT. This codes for CASSYSGPGADTQYF.